This paragraph covers one T cell receptor beta chain sequence. This clonotype was found many times. The specificity of this receptor is unknown. Base qualities are not at hand, and no much larger clone is one base apart. Reading from cysteine to phenylalanine, the CDR3 counts 17 amino acids. The entry retains the CDR3 DNA only, 51 bases that are in frame from base 1. CDR1 and CDR2 are drawn from the germline V gene: MDHEN, SYDVKM. V sheds 4 bases and J sheds 0 bases, leaving 17 bases between their ends. Naive CD8 T cell libraries were made from approximately 22,000 to 940,000 sorted cells using 10%, 30% or 50% of purified RNA. Naive CD8 T cells were FACS-sorted as CD8+CD4-CCR7+CD45RA+ on a BD FACSAria II into RLT Plus buffer. To test detection sensitivity, Jurkat RNA equivalent to ten TCR copies was spiked into samples of roughly 18,000-1,000,000 naive CD8 T cells. CD8 T cells were enriched with RosetteSep CD8+ T Cell Enrichment Cocktail and Ficoll-Paque, followed by ACK red cell lysis.

This sample was included in a study of molecular identifiers for immune sequencing clone quantification (dated by TCRdb to the late 2010s). About the study as a whole: For a replicate experiment, RNA from around 20,000 or 100,000 naive CD8 T cells was divided into five aliquots, of which four were sequenced. This methods study used CD8 T cells to benchmark TCR RNA copy counting and molecular-identifier clustering-based TCR repertoire sequencing (MIDCIRS).

Study-wide findings and limitations: Naive libraries contained spiked-in Jurkat TCR RNA (more than nine copies' worth), which is not part of the donor repertoire. Modeling gave about 3 recovered TCR RNA copies per cell versus 7.5 to 10 by digital PCR, implying approximately 30% capture efficiency. A single cell's worth of spiked-in Jurkat TCR RNA was reported detectable even among 900,000 to 1,000,000 naive CD8 T cells. Clones above 20 RNA copies held over 99% of molecules in CMV-specific effector cells but under 1% in naive cells. Without barcode sub-clustering, chimeric consensus sequences inflated TCR diversity; chimeras reached as high as 47%. The sizes of highly expanded clones could end up underestimated when identical TCR molecules share a barcode.

Library preparation was by PCR. TCRdb shows the sequencer as Illumina HiSeq 4000. Bulk TCR libraries were made following a previously described method, with the TCR primers given in Table S5. Purification of total RNA was performed with the Qiagen AllPrep DNA/RNA kit. Before analysis, reads from multiple sequencing runs of the same library were pooled. The paper's processing steps were these. Reads were retained only if their TCR constant sequence matched exactly, and those retained reads were trimmed to 150 nt and grouped according to their 12-nt molecular barcodes. Reads within each barcode group were sub-clustered using a 15% Levenshtein threshold, and quality-weighted consensus sequences were constructed for each RNA molecule. Non-functional sequences were discarded, and so were lower-count sequences lying one edit away from another sequence. Based on a fit of two negative binomial distributions, barcode sub-clusters having less than 20% of the maximum read count were discarded. Clones were called with MiXCR by TCRdb after fastp trimmed the public reads at Q25, and only in-frame beta chains were retained. When rows share a CDR3 protein, they turn into one entry using the most common DNA and genes. The V and J calls were not made by the authors but by TCRdb's processing. This sample gives a few hundred thousand distinct CDR3 sequences in total; 20% to 25% of them show up just once. The ten largest clones take up 0.7% to 1% of the sample.

This chain joins TRBV28 to TRBJ2-3, and the D gene may be TRBD2, 6 bases matching. This clonotype originated in a human donor in good health. Some libraries in this study had Jurkat cell RNA spiked in. The sequenced sample was naive CD8+ T cells from blood, with Jurkat cell RNA spiked in. This sample's cell subset or site label indicates: FACS-sorted CD8+CD4-CCR7+CD45RA+ naive T cells. The CDR3 sequence is CASSSSSGSISTDTQYF. The nucleotide sequence reads TGTGCCAGCAGTTCGAGTAGCGGATCCATTAGCACAGATACGCAGTATTTT. Joined to the reference TRBV28 and TRBJ2-3 proteins, this CDR3 gives the full variable domain: DVKVTQSSRYLVKRTGEKVFLECVQDMDHENMFWYRQDPGLGLRLIYFSYDVKMKEKGDIPEGYSVSREKKERFSLILESASTNQTSMYLCASSSSSGSISTDTQYFGPGTRLTVL.